This TCR beta chain derives from a study of cytomegalovirus exposure and HLA in healthy donors. Researchers ran the PCR with 60 Vbeta and 13 Jbeta primers. The method was immunoSEQ multiplex PCR; TCRdb's version includes in-frame clones alone and lacks a portion of them. Of tens of thousands of clones in the sample, over 60% were seen once. Points on this clone: What it recognizes is unknown.

Study findings and constraints: Later genetic work tied a missense DCLRE1C variant to beta-chain V and J trimming. About 87% or about 30% of the time was how often most TCR beta V segments were productive, according to an earlier analysis.

This receptor was obtained from a woman between 50 and 59 years old in good health and CMV-seropositive. Source material: PBMCs.

The CDR3 here is CASRSRQEAHEQYF. In DNA form, the CDR3 reads TGTGCCAGCAGGTCCAGACAGGAGGCCCACGAGCAGTACTTC. This chain uses TRBV27 with TRBJ2-7, with D perhaps TRBD1 (6 bases). Trimming took 6 bases from V and 5 from J, leaving 17 bases between them. The CDR3 covers 14 residues. Germline CDR1 is MNHEY and CDR2 is SMNVEV (reference sequence).